These 22 T cell receptor beta chains share one sample of origin, sequenced in a study of blood T cell repertoires in COVID-19. Libraries were prepared by immunoSEQ multiplex PCR; TCRdb keeps only in-frame clonotypes and omits some of them. The data hold about 250,000 clones, with about 85% observed a single time. The sample consisted of peripheral blood. Receptors were obtained from a man between 18 and 35 years old with active or convalescent COVID-19.

The sample holds one count of this clone. The CDR3 region has the DNA TGTGCCAGCAGCTTGTTGACTGCAGCCTATAATTCACCCCTCCACTTT. It yields the protein CASSLLTAAYNSPLHF. The chain couples TRBV11-2 to TRBJ1-6; no definite D call. The CDR3 covers 16 residues. Trimming removed 3 bases from V and 2 bases from J, with 11 bases in between. CDR1 and CDR2 from the germline V gene are SGHAT and FQNNGV.

DNA for the CDR3: TGTGCCAGCAGCGACGTAAGGGGGAAGCAATTCGAGCAGTACTTC. Translating gives CASSDVRGKQFEQYF. This chain joins TRBV11-2 and TRBJ2-7, with TRBD1 as a possible D gene (6 bases). The CDR3 spans 15 residues. The germline V and J ends were trimmed by 5 bases and 6 bases, with 20 bases remaining between them. The germline gives CDR1 SGHAT, CDR2 FQNNGV.

This clone was counted a few times. This sequence joins TRBV28 and TRBJ1-1, with D uncertain. Per germline, CDR1 MDHEN and CDR2 SYDVKM. Trimming shortened V by 7 bases and J by 5 bases, and 11 bases separated the two germline ends. CDR3 size: 12 residues. The CDR3 spells CASIARGTEAFF. The CDR3 DNA reads as TGTGCCAGCATTGCCCGCGGAACTGAAGCTTTCTTT.

The CDR3 bases are TGTGCCAGCAGGGCGGTCCAATCGCGCACAGATACGCAGTATTTT. It translates to CASRAVQSRTDTQYF. The V gene is TRBV2, the J gene TRBJ2-3, with D unclear. V lost 6 bases and J lost 1, with 14 bases in between. There are 15 residues in the CDR3. Germline CDR1 is SNHLY and CDR2 is FYNNEI.

CDR3 DNA: TGTGCCAGCAGTAACCCGGGTGGAACCTACGAGCAGTACTTC. It codes for CASSNPGGTYEQYF. The chain couples TRBV6-2 or TRBV6-3 to TRBJ2-7; D is uncertain. Between the trimmed V and J ends, which lost 5 bases and 2 bases, there was a span of 13 bases. Looked up from germline, CDR1 is MNHEY and CDR2 is SVGEGT. The CDR3 has 14 amino acids.

The chain combines TRBV3-1 (or the pseudogene TRBV3-2) with TRBJ2-2, with D maybe TRBD1 (5 bases). Germline-derived CDR1 and CDR2 are LGHDT and YNNKEL (reference sequence). This CDR3 is 16 amino acids long. Between the trimmed V and J ends, which lost 6 bases and 3 bases, there was a span of 17 bases. Here the CDR3 DNA reads TGTGCCAGCAGGCACGATATTCTGGGGCACACCGGGGAGCTGTTTTTT. The encoded protein is CASRHDILGHTGELFF.

The chain recombines TRBV24-1 with TRBJ2-3; a possible D gene is TRBD2 (5 bases). CDR1 KGHDR and CDR2 SFDVKD come from the germline V gene. Trimming shortened V by 2 bases and J by 4 bases, and 12 bases separated the two germline ends. The CDR3 spans 15 residues. The CDR3 reads CATSDSGLLPDTQYF. CDR3 in DNA: TGTGCCACCAGTGATTCGGGGTTACTACCAGATACGCAGTATTTT.

This chain uses TRBV11-2 with TRBJ2-2; 7 bases map to TRBD2. The CDR3 consists of 14 residues. V dropped 10 bases and J dropped 6; count of bases not matched to a gene: 11. The V gene's germline CDR1 is SGHAT and CDR2 FQNNGV. For the CDR3, the DNA is TGTGCCACCGGGGAGACTAGCTTTCCCGGGGAGCTGTTTTTT. Translating gives CATGETSFPGELFF.

This clone was picked up one time. The chain couples TRBV3-1 (or the pseudogene TRBV3-2) to TRBJ2-5, with 7 bases aligning to TRBD2. Germline trimming cut 4 bases from V and 5 bases from J; bases unmatched to any gene: 10. Looked up from germline, CDR1 is LGHDT and CDR2 is YNNKEL (reference sequence). This CDR3 comprises 15 residues. CDR3 in DNA: TGTGCCAGCAGCCCGTGGACTAGTTCCTCCGAGACCCAGTACTTC. Translating it yields CASSPWTSSSETQYF.

The rearrangement links TRBV6-5 to TRBJ1-4; 9 nucleotides align to TRBD1. J gave up 15 bases and V 0 bases, and 11 bases lay outside the gene matches. The germline V gene has CDR1 MNHEY and CDR2 SVGAGI. This CDR3 has 15 amino acids. CDR3 nucleotide sequence: TGTGCCAGCAGTTACTCGACAGGGGGACGGGATGGGTTGTTTTTT. It yields the protein CASSYSTGGRDGLFF.

V and J are TRBV5-4 and TRBJ1-1; D is perhaps TRBD1 (6 bases). The CDR3 runs to 14 residues. The V gene's germline CDR1 is SGHNT and CDR2 YYREEE (reference sequence). Trimming stripped 4 bases from V and 8 bases from J, with 18 bases between. For the CDR3, the DNA is TGTGCCAGCAGCCTCTATGCGGACAGTCCCGAAGCTTTCTTT. Residues: CASSLYADSPEAFF.

V is TRBV5-6 and J is TRBJ1-2; TRBD1 matches at 8 bases. CDR1 SGHDT and CDR2 YYEEEE come from the germline V gene. V was pared by 5 bases and J by 3 bases, with 12 bases of the junction left unmatched. The CDR3 consists of 16 residues. CDR3 loop: CASRRTGYEVYYGYTF. The CDR3, as DNA: TGTGCCAGCAGACGGACAGGGTATGAGGTTTACTATGGCTACACCTTC.

This clone was counted only a few times. The rearrangement uses TRBV27 and TRBJ1-2, with TRBD1 matching 9 bases. Germline V gene data show CDR1 as MNHEY and CDR2 as SMNVEV (reference sequence). V was pared by 5 bases and J by 8 bases, with 9 bases of the junction left unmatched. The CDR3 sequence is 14 residues long. CDR3 DNA sequence: TGTGCCAGCAGTCCGCATACAGGGGGCGACGGCTACACCTTC. This translates into CASSPHTGGDGYTF.

The gene calls are TRBV4-3 and TRBJ2-3; D gene unclear. V was shortened by 1 base and J by 2 bases, with 7 bases between the two germline ends. The length of the CDR3 is 14 residues. Looked up from germline, CDR1 is LGHNA and CDR2 is YSLEER. CDR3 sequence (DNA): TGCGCCAGCAGCCAAGCTACGCTCACAGATACGCAGTATTTT. Its protein is CASSQATLTDTQYF.

This chain uses TRBV7-9 with TRBJ1-1, with 9 bases identical to TRBD1. The CDR3 consists of 17 residues. Germline V CDR1 and CDR2: SEHNR, FQNEAQ (reference sequence). V lost 5 bases to trimming and J lost 3 bases; unmatched junction nucleotides: 13. CDR3: CASSHSATGGRDTEAFF. CDR3 sequence (DNA): TGTGCCAGCAGCCACTCGGCGACAGGGGGTAGGGACACTGAAGCTTTCTTT.

This clone was counted between two and nine times. Other DNA sequences in this specimen translate into the identical CDR3. The chain joins TRBV7-2 to TRBJ1-2, with TRBD1 matching over 8 bases. V lost 5 bases, J lost 5 bases, and 4 bases stayed unmatched. The CDR3 totals 13 residues. From germline, CDR1 is SGHTA and CDR2 FQGNSA. CDR3 sequence reads: CASSSTGGYGYTF. DNA of the CDR3: TGTGCCAGCAGCAGCACAGGGGGGTATGGCTACACCTTC.

A few counts support this clone. This chain joins TRBV7-2 and TRBJ1-3; 10 bases are a match to TRBD1. The trim removed 5 bases at V and 4 bases at J, leaving 8 bases unmatched. Germline CDR1 reads SGHTA; CDR2 reads FQGNSA. The CDR3 spans 16 residues. CDR3 nucleotides: TGTGCCAGCAGCCTCCGACAGGGGGCGGGGGGAAACACCATATATTTT. Residues: CASSLRQGAGGNTIYF.

The rearrangement links TRBV6-2 or TRBV6-3 to TRBJ2-7, with D hard to call. The CDR3 has 14 residues. Trimming cost V 2 bases and J 4 bases, with 12 bases left between them. Germline CDR1 and CDR2: MNHEY and SVGEGT. The CDR3 loop is CASSYPEEGYEQYF. The CDR3 nucleotides read TGTGCCAGCAGTTACCCAGAGGAAGGATACGAGCAGTACTTC.

The chain has TRBV9 and TRBJ2-1; perhaps TRBD1 as D (5 bases). Trimming pared 0 bases from V and 8 bases from J, leaving 15 bases between. In germline, CDR1 is SGDLS, CDR2 YYNGEE. The CDR3 is 15 amino acids. The CDR3 sequence is CASSVVWGDLDEQFF. CDR3 DNA sequence: TGTGCCAGCAGCGTAGTTTGGGGCGATCTTGATGAGCAGTTCTTC.

This chain uses TRBV27 with TRBJ2-2, with 7 bases matching TRBD1. The germline CDR1 and CDR2 sequences are MNHEY and SMNVEV (reference sequence). This CDR3 is built from 21 residues. V was pared by 4 bases and J by 3 bases, with 23 bases of the junction left unmatched. The CDR3 reads CASSSSQDRHHYSDDTGELFF. The CDR3 DNA reads TGTGCCAGCAGTTCATCCCAGGACAGGCACCACTACTCCGATGACACCGGGGAGCTGTTTTTT.

The CDR3 spells CAVPGTGSSGANVLTF. The CDR3 DNA is TGTGCCGTACCCGGGACAGGCAGCTCTGGGGCCAACGTCCTGACTTTC. This chain connects TRBV30 to TRBJ2-6; 8 positions agree with TRBD1. From germline, CDR1 is GTSNPN and CDR2 SVGIG (reference sequence). After removal of 8 bases from V and 0 bases from J, the junction contained 9 bases not matched to a gene. This CDR3 has 16 residues. Looking up the rest from reference TRBV30 and TRBJ2-6 gives the full variable domain: SQTIHQWPATLVQPVGSPLSLECTVEGTSNPNLYWYRQAAGRGLQLLFYSVGIGQISSEVPQNLSASRPQDRQFILSSKKLLLSDSGFYLCAVPGTGSSGANVLTFGAGSRLTVL.

V and J are TRBV2 and TRBJ1-5, with unresolved D. Germline CDR1 SNHLY, CDR2 FYNNEI. V lost 6 bases and J lost 7, with 10 bases in between. CDR3 length equals 12 residues. CDR3 residues: CASRRDIQPQHF. Here the CDR3 DNA reads TGTGCCAGCAGGAGGGATATCCAGCCCCAGCATTTT.